This TCR beta chain was identified in a study of regulatory T cells in long-lasting Graves disease (dated by TCRdb to the early 2020s). In the study overall: Patients with newly diagnosed Graves' disease had been on antithyroid drugs for under 3 months. Patients with persistent Graves' disease were compared with patients with newly diagnosed Graves' disease using TCR sequencing and RNA sequencing of peripheral blood. The study took place in China and was registered as a clinical trial. A total of about 35 samples underwent TCR sequencing, from roughly 13 patients with persistent Graves' disease and some 20 patients with newly diagnosed Graves' disease. Findings and caveats that apply to the study as a whole: Persistent patients shared more public clonotypes among themselves (fewer than 3,000) than newly diagnosed patients did (roughly 910). The authors noted that the small sample size was a limitation that may lower accuracy. Persistent disease showed preferential use of TRBV28, TRBJ1-2 and TRBJ2-5, whereas newly diagnosed disease favored TRBV20-1 and TRBJ2-1. Lower TCR Shannon entropy and fewer highly expanded clones were observed in persistent Graves' disease patients than in newly diagnosed patients, which suggested clonal expansion. Sequencing and analysis were limited to the TCR beta chain. Only peripheral blood was studied, because thyroid tissue, the primary lesion, was inaccessible.

What this sample's time point label stands for: newly diagnosed GD, antithyroid drugs for less than 3 months. RNA was extracted from PBMCs in TRIzol for both TCR sequencing and RNA sequencing. The diagnosis of Graves' disease was made according to American Thyroid Association guidelines. Patients were recruited from an endocrinology department in Xi'an, China. Each patient gave around 9 milliliters of peripheral blood, collected in an EDTA anticoagulant tube. Ficoll Paque Plus density gradient separation was used to isolate PBMCs, and no further T cell sorting was done. An Agilent 2100 Bioanalyzer and agarose gel were used to check RNA quality, while a NanoDrop 2000 measured RNA concentration. Between the V and J ends, shortened by 4 bases and 5 bases respectively, the junction contains 12 bases. The CDR3 spans 13 residues, from the cysteine through the phenylalanine. Left in the record is the CDR3 DNA by itself, 39 bases read in frame from the first base. The germline V gene encodes CDR1 SGHRS and CDR2 YFSETQ.

Libraries were prepared through multiplex PCR. This sample was sequenced with an Illumina HiSeq 4000. TCR beta libraries were built with iRepertoire HTBI primers and Arm-PCR amplification of CDR3 regions. PCR products were gel purified before sequencing. The original pipeline was this. Gene usage analysis of CDR3 amino acid clonotypes relied on the 62 TRBV and 14 TRBJ segments identified across samples. COPE and FqMerger were used to merge filtered high-quality paired reads into contigs. Contigs were aligned with BLAST to IMGT TRBV, TRBD and TRBJ reference genes, and CDR3 was defined per IMGT. Highly expanded clones were defined as clonotypes with a frequency above 0.1%. Shannon entropy was used to measure repertoire diversity, and the Gini coefficient was used to measure V-J evenness. A clonotype found in more than one individual was treated as public. TCRdb trimmed public reads at Q25 via fastp, called clones via MiXCR and kept in-frame beta chains. Entries that share a CDR3 protein sequence are merged under the most common genes and DNA. The V and J calls and clone size come from TCRdb's table, not from the authors' own analysis. The sample table records fewer than 350,000 distinct CDR3 sequences; 18% of these occur just once. The biggest ten clones account for approximately 35% of the sample.

This clonotype was recorded many times. Its antigen is currently not known. Base qualities are missing; no much larger clone stands one base away. This TCR was recovered from a female donor with Graves disease. This receptor chain uses TRBV5-1 and TRBJ1-1, with TRBD1 tentatively as D gene (6 bases match). Specimen: peripheral blood mononuclear cells (PBMCs), collected at new diagnosis, from a patient treated with antithyroid drugs. CDR3 protein: CASSGRGATEAFF. In nucleotides, the sequence is TGCGCCAGCAGCGGGCGGGGGGCAACTGAAGCTTTCTTT.